Following are 20 T cell receptor beta chains from one sample sequenced in a study of CD8 T cells in Susac syndrome. Roughly 0.45 to 1 ug RNA was reverse transcribed with random hexamers. TCRdb fed the immunoSEQ multiplex PCR reads into MiXCR, producing one record per CDR3 protein. Found here are a few hundred thousand distinct CDR3 sequences, approximately 94% of them singletons; the top ten hold over 0.15%. Specimen: CD4+ T cells from PBMCs. These receptors all come from a human donor with Susac syndrome.

This clonotype was counted once. The V gene is TRBV12-5, the J gene TRBJ1-1; no definite D call. Germline CDR1 and CDR2: LGHNT and FRNRAP. The CDR3 has 11 amino acids. V lost 7 bases, J lost 1 base, and 4 bases lay in between. This chain's CDR3 is CASATNTEAFF. CDR3 DNA sequence: TGTGCTAGTGCCACGAACACTGAAGCTTTCTTT. Combining the CDR3 with reference TRBV12-5 and TRBJ1-1 gives the whole variable domain DARVTQTPRHKVTEMGQEVTMRCQPILGHNTVFWYRQTMMQGLELLAYFRNRAPLDDSGMPKDRFSAEMPDATLATLKIQPSEPRDSAVYFCASATNTEAFFGQGTRLTVV.

The sample holds a few counts of this clonotype. The CDR3: CAWSVPQLSRGYTF. The CDR3 DNA follows: TGTGCCTGGAGTGTCCCCCAGCTCTCGAGGGGCTACACCTTC. The V and J genes are TRBV30 and TRBJ1-2; D is unresolved. V shed 0 bases and J shed 8 bases, with 16 bases lying between them. Germline values: CDR1 GTSNPN, CDR2 SVGIG (reference sequence). The CDR3 is 14 amino acids.

On this clonotype: The junction and the germline gene differ at one end; a read error may be behind it. The J gene is TRBJ2-1, the V gene TRBV7-2, with a possible D match to TRBD2 (7 bases). Germline lookup yields CDR1 SGHTA and CDR2 FQGNSA. The CDR3 is 14 residues long. CDR3: CASSLSSGGNQQFF. CDR3 sequence (DNA): TGTGCCAGCAGCTTATCATCGGGGGGCAATCAGCAGTTCTTC. Looking up the rest from reference TRBV7-2 and TRBJ2-1 gives the full variable domain: GAGVSQSPSNKVTEKGKDVELRCDPISGHTALYWYRQSLGQGLEFLIYFQGNSAPDKSGLPSDRFSAERTGGSVSTLTIQRTQQEDSAVYLCASSLSSGGNQQFFGPGTRLTVL.

The J gene is TRBJ2-7, the V gene TRBV20-1, with unresolved D. CDR3 length: 12 residues. Germline loops: CDR1 DFQATT, CDR2 SNEGSKA (reference sequence). V lost 4 bases and J lost 3, with 10 bases in between. CDR3 residues: CSATDSRYEQYF. CDR3 in DNA: TGCAGTGCTACAGACTCGCGCTACGAGCAGTACTTC.

In its sample, this clonotype was seen once. V and J are TRBV15 and TRBJ1-1; unclear D gene. Trimming stripped 8 bases from V and 2 bases from J, with 12 bases between. The length of the CDR3 is 13 residues. The germline V gene encodes CDR1 LNHNV and CDR2 YYDKDF (reference sequence). In DNA, the CDR3 is TGTGCCACCGGGGTAAGGCTTAACACTGAAGCTTTCTTT. Translated: CATGVRLNTEAFF.

The chain combines TRBV20-1 with TRBJ1-1, with 8 bases aligning to TRBD1. Germline CDR1 and CDR2: DFQATT and SNEGSKA (reference sequence). The junction had 15 bases not matched to a gene; V was cut back by 3 bases and J by 9 bases. This CDR3 is 15 amino acids long. Here the CDR3 DNA reads TGCAGTGCTAGGGACCCGGGACAGGCGAGTGCAAAAGCTTTCTTT. Translated, it gives CSARDPGQASAKAFF.

The chain is built from TRBV5-4 and TRBJ2-1, with TRBD1 identical over 8 bases. Germline trimming cut 1 base from V and 3 bases from J; bases unmatched to any gene: 6. Germline CDR1 and CDR2: SGHNT and YYREEE (reference sequence). This CDR3 spans 16 amino acids. CDR3 amino acids: CASSLMRQGIYNEQFF. Here the CDR3 DNA reads TGTGCCAGCAGCTTGATGCGACAGGGGATCTACAATGAGCAGTTCTTC.

This chain links TRBV4-3 with TRBJ2-2, with 7 bases matching TRBD1. CDR1 and CDR2 from the germline V gene are LGHNA and YSLEER. After removal of 4 bases from V and 2 bases from J, the junction contained 7 bases not matched to a gene. There are 16 residues in the CDR3. The CDR3 protein is CASSLRTGVNTGELFF. CDR3 nucleotides: TGCGCCAGCAGCCTCCGGACAGGAGTAAACACCGGGGAGCTGTTTTTT.

This chain links TRBV29-1 with TRBJ1-1, with a weak D call TRBD1 (6 bases). The CDR3 length is 14 residues. The germline gives CDR1 SQVTM, CDR2 ANQGSEA. Trimming cost V 7 bases and J 0 bases, with 15 bases left between them. This chain's CDR3 is CSGLRGELNTEAFF. For the CDR3, the DNA is TGCAGCGGTCTGAGGGGGGAACTGAACACTGAAGCTTTCTTT.

This clonotype was observed once. This chain uses TRBV30 with TRBJ1-6; 9 bases are shared with TRBD1. Germline trimming cut 3 bases from V and 6 bases from J; bases unmatched to any gene: 9. In germline, CDR1 is GTSNPN, CDR2 SVGIG (reference sequence). The CDR3 runs to 16 residues. Here the CDR3 DNA reads TGTGCCTGGAGGAAACCACAGGGGGCTTTTAATTCACCCCTCCACTTT. It is translated as CAWRKPQGAFNSPLHF.

J is TRBJ2-5 and V is TRBV11-2; the D gene could be TRBD1 or TRBD2 (6 bases each). Germline CDR1 and CDR2: SGHAT and FQNNGV. Trimming removed 4 bases at V and 6 bases at J, with 21 bases between. The CDR3 spans 16 residues. The CDR3 reads CASSSGGGTREQTQYF. CDR3 sequence (DNA): TGTGCCAGCAGCTCCGGGGGCGGGACCCGCGAACAGACCCAGTACTTC.

CDR3 loop: CASVDRDRGDEQFF. The CDR3, as DNA: TGTGCCAGCGTGGACCGGGACAGGGGCGATGAGCAGTTCTTC. The rearrangement uses TRBV27 and TRBJ2-1; TRBD1 matches 10 bases. Per germline, CDR1 MNHEY and CDR2 SMNVEV (reference sequence). The CDR3 is 14 amino acids. V was pared by 8 bases and J by 8 bases, with 9 bases of the junction left unmatched.

The chain joins TRBV29-1 to TRBJ1-1; 10 bases align to TRBD1. V was clipped by 6 bases and J by 7 bases; unmatched bases: 14. This CDR3 is built from 15 residues. Germline CDR1 and CDR2: SQVTM and ANQGSEA. The CDR3 nucleotides are TGCAGCGTCGAACAAACCGGGACAGGGGCTGGTGAAGCTTTCTTT. This codes for CSVEQTGTGAGEAFF. Based on the CDR3 plus reference TRBV29-1 and TRBJ1-1, the full variable domain is SAVISQKPSRDICQRGTSLTIQCQVDSQVTMMFWYRQQPGQSLTLIATANQGSEATYESGFVIDKFPISRPNLTFSTLTVSNMSPEDSSIYLCSVEQTGTGAGEAFFGQGTRLTVV.

The chain employs TRBV20-1 and TRBJ1-2, with a possible D match to TRBD1 (6 bases). V lost 5 bases and J 8 bases, leaving 18 bases between the germline ends. Per the germline V gene, CDR1 is DFQATT and CDR2 is SNEGSKA (reference sequence). CDR3 length: 13 amino acids. The CDR3 reads CSALGGTSRGYTF. In nucleotides, the CDR3 is TGCAGTGCTCTGGGGGGCACCTCCAGGGGCTACACCTTC.

The chain is built from TRBV2 and TRBJ1-5, with D uncertain. The CDR3 consists of 15 residues. Trimming took off 6 bases at V and 0 bases at J, with 12 bases between the two ends. The germline CDR1 and CDR2 sequences are SNHLY and FYNNEI. Here the CDR3 reads CASSPWRDSNQPQHF. Here the CDR3 DNA reads TGTGCCAGCAGCCCATGGCGGGATAGCAATCAGCCCCAGCATTTT.

V is TRBV30 and J is TRBJ1-4; no reliable D call. There are 15 residues in the CDR3. The V end was cut by 3 bases, the J end by 8 bases, with 19 bases between. Germline V gene data show CDR1 as GTSNPN and CDR2 as SVGIG (reference sequence). CDR3: CAWSASRISGEKLFF. CDR3 coding DNA: TGTGCCTGGAGCGCCAGTCGGATATCGGGAGAAAAACTGTTTTTT.

The chain uses TRBV30 and TRBJ2-5; D gene unclear. This CDR3 region has 13 residues. The ends were cut back, 3 bases at V and 4 bases at J, with 12 bases in the middle. Germline lookup yields CDR1 GTSNPN and CDR2 SVGIG (reference sequence). The CDR3 DNA reads as TGTGCCTGGAGAAAAGGCGGTCGAGAGACCCAGTACTTC. As protein: CAWRKGGRETQYF.

The V and J genes are TRBV9 and TRBJ2-3; TRBD2 is a possible D gene (5 bases). Trimming removed 3 bases from V and 2 bases from J, with 10 bases in between. The CDR3 has 14 residues. Germline V gene sequence: CDR1 SGDLS, CDR2 YYNGEE. The CDR3 is CASSGGLFTDTQYF. The CDR3 bases are TGTGCCAGCAGCGGCGGGCTTTTCACAGATACGCAGTATTTT.

The rearrangement links TRBV15 to TRBJ2-5; TRBD1 might be the D (5 bases). The CDR3 has 15 amino acids. V lost 1 base, J lost 2 bases, and 11 bases lay in between. Germline V CDR1 and CDR2: LNHNV, YYDKDF (reference sequence). The CDR3 spells CATSRVQGKQETQYF. The CDR3 region has the DNA TGTGCCACCAGCAGAGTCCAGGGTAAACAAGAGACCCAGTACTTC.

The chain carries TRBV6-1 and TRBJ1-4; no reliable D call. The CDR3 consists of 14 residues. CDR1 is MNHNS, CDR2 SASEGT, per germline. The ends were cut back, 2 bases at V and 3 bases at J, with 7 bases in the middle. The chain's CDR3 is CASSETVSNEKLFF. The CDR3 DNA reads as TGTGCCAGCAGTGAAACAGTCTCTAATGAAAAACTGTTTTTT.